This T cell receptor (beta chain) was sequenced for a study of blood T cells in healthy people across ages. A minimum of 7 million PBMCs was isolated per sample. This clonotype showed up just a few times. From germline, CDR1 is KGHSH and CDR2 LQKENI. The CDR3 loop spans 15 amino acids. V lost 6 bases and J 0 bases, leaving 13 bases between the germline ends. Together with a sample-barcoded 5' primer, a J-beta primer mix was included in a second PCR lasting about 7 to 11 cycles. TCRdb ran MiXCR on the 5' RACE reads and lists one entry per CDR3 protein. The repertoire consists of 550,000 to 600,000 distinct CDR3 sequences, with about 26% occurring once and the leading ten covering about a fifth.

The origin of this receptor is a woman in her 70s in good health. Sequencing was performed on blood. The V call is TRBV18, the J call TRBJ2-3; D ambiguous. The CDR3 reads CASSPAEGSTDTQYF. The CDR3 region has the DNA TGTGCCAGCTCCCCTGCGGAAGGCAGCACAGATACGCAGTATTTT.